These T cell receptor beta chains were read from a single sample in a study of shared clonotypes between healthy human individuals. Clones were sequenced by immunoSEQ multiplex PCR, and TCRdb holds only the in-frame ones, with some missing. The sample comprises 2 million to 2.5 million clones, roughly 93% of which are singletons, and approximately 0.35% rests with the top ten. Source material: naive CD4+ T cells from PBMCs. The receptors stem from a man between 18 and 29 years old in good health. Some clones in this sample may be carry-over from other donors' samples. Each CDR3 is given with its conserved first and last residue. D genes are given only for firm matches. Some rows mark clone size as missing; the rest say once, few, many or name a class of expanded clone.

v_call,j_call,d_call,clone_size,cdr3_nt,cdr3_aa
TRBV11-2,TRBJ1-2,.,.,TGTGCCAGCAGCTTTGGGACAACCCGGGGCTACACCTTC,CASSFGTTRGYTF
TRBV18,TRBJ2-3,.,.,TGTGCCAGCTCACCACCCCCGGGGGATACGCAGTATTTT,CASSPPPGDTQYF
TRBV5-4,TRBJ2-5,.,.,TGTGCCAGCAGCCTACCTGATAGGGAGACCCAGTACTTC,CASSLPDRETQYF
TRBV27,TRBJ1-3,.,.,TGTGCCAGCAGCATTGGGGGAGCGAACACCATATATTTT,CASSIGGANTIYF
TRBV18,TRBJ1-4,.,once,TGTGCCAGCTCACTCAATCAACAGGGAGCTAATGAAAAACTGTTTTTT,CASSLNQQGANEKLFF
TRBV7-8,TRBJ1-4,.,.,TGTGCCAGCAGCAAAGGGACCTCAACTAATGAAAAACTGTTTTTT,CASSKGTSTNEKLFF
TRBV27,TRBJ2-4,TRBD2,.,TGTGCCAGCAGTAAAGGAGGACTAGCGGGAGGCCCCATTCAGTACTTC,CASSKGGLAGGPIQYF
TRBV5-1,TRBJ2-5,.,.,TGCGCCAGCAGCTTGAATTCGTTGTACGAGACCCAGTACTTC,CASSLNSLYETQYF
TRBV9,TRBJ1-1,.,.,TGTGCCAGCAGCGTTAGGGGGGTTAACACTGAAGCTTTCTTT,CASSVRGVNTEAFF
TRBV29-1,TRBJ2-2,TRBD2,.,TGCAGCGTGGAGCCCGAGCGGGAGAACACCGGGGAGCTGTTTTTT,CSVEPERENTGELFF
TRBV2,TRBJ2-2,.,few,TGTGCCAGCAGTGCCCGTGGAATCACCGGGGAGCTGTTTTTT,CASSARGITGELFF
TRBV19,TRBJ2-3,TRBD1,.,TGTGCCAGTAGTCTACAGGGGTGGGATACGCAGTATTTT,CASSLQGWDTQYF
TRBV7-2,TRBJ2-2,.,.,TGTGCCAGCAGCTCACGGGGGCTAAACACCGGGGAGCTGTTTTTT,CASSSRGLNTGELFF
TRBV19,TRBJ1-4,.,.,TGTGCCAGTAGTGCCCGGGGGATCGGGGAAGAAAAACTGTTTTTT,CASSARGIGEEKLFF
TRBV4-2,TRBJ2-1,TRBD2,.,TGTGCCAGCAGCCAACTACTAGCGGGGGACGTCATGGGGCAGTTCTTC,CASSQLLAGDVMGQFF
TRBV27,TRBJ2-2,TRBD2,.,TGTGCCAGCAGTACCGGGACTAGCGGGAGAGCGGGCACCGGGGAGCTGTTTTTT,CASSTGTSGRAGTGELFF
TRBV19,TRBJ2-3,TRBD2,.,TGTGCCAGTAGCCTGGTTAGAGGACTTCGCGGGAGGACAGATACGCAGTATTTT,CASSLVRGLRGRTDTQYF
TRBV4-1,TRBJ2-1,TRBD2,.,TGCGCCAGCAGCCAATTGGGACTAGCGGTATACAATGAGCAGTTCTTC,CASSQLGLAVYNEQFF
TRBV7-2,TRBJ2-2,TRBD2,once,TGTGCCAGCAACCCCGGGGGGTACACCGGGGAGCTGTTTTTT,CASNPGGYTGELFF
TRBV5-1,TRBJ2-3,TRBD1,.,TGCGCCAGCAGCCTGGGTCGCTGGGGGACAGGCACAGATACGCAGTATTTT,CASSLGRWGTGTDTQYF
TRBV2,TRBJ2-1,TRBD2,.,TGTGCCAGCAGTGGAGTAAGCGGGAGTCTCAATGAGCAGTTCTTC,CASSGVSGSLNEQFF
TRBV6-1,TRBJ1-3,TRBD1,once,TGTGCCAGCAGTGCGGGCCGGGACAGTCCTTATTTGAGCTCTGGAAACACCATATATTTT,CASSAGRDSPYLSSGNTIYF
TRBV7-9,TRBJ2-2,.,.,TGTGCCAGCAGCCAGGGACAGCCGGGAGCCGGGGAGCTGTTTTTT,CASSQGQPGAGELFF
TRBV11-3,TRBJ2-5,.,.,TGTGCCAGCAGCTTCGGTCCTAAAGAGACCCAGTACTTC,CASSFGPKETQYF
TRBV28,TRBJ1-6,TRBD1,.,TGTGCCAGCAGGGCCCGGGACAGGGGTAATTCACCCCTCCACTTT,CASRARDRGNSPLHF
TRBV6-5,TRBJ2-1,TRBD2,.,TGTGCCAGCCGACGGGAGGGCAACAATGAGCAGTTCTTC,CASRREGNNEQFF
TRBV5-1,TRBJ1-1,.,.,TGCGCCAGCAGACGGACAGCCACGGAACCAGTGAACACTGAAGCTTTCTTT,CASRRTATEPVNTEAFF
TRBV20-1,TRBJ2-5,.,.,TGCAGTGCTATCAAAGAGACCCAGTACTTC,CSAIKETQYF
TRBV18,TRBJ2-7,.,.,TGTGCCAGCTCACCAGGGACCTACAGCACCTACGAGCAGTACTTC,CASSPGTYSTYEQYF
TRBV30,TRBJ1-1,.,.,TGTGCCTGGAGTGGTCTGACAGGTTTCACTGAAGCTTTCTTT,CAWSGLTGFTEAFF
TRBV7-9,TRBJ2-5,TRBD2,.,TGTGCCAGCAGCTTTGCGGGAGGAGAGACCCAGTACTTC,CASSFAGGETQYF
TRBV6-5,TRBJ2-7,.,.,TGTGCCAGCAGTTACTCGTATGACTCCTACGAGCAGTACTTC,CASSYSYDSYEQYF
TRBV18,TRBJ1-3,.,.,TGTGCCAGCTCACCTACTTGGGGGTCTGGAAACACCATATATTTT,CASSPTWGSGNTIYF
TRBV28,TRBJ2-7,TRBD1,.,TGTGCCAGCAGCGAACCGGGACAGGGATCCTACGAGCAGTACTTC,CASSEPGQGSYEQYF
TRBV7-9,TRBJ2-3,TRBD1,few,TGTGCCAGCAGCCCCGGACAGGGGAGCACAGATACGCAGTATTTT,CASSPGQGSTDTQYF
TRBV11-2,TRBJ2-1,TRBD1,.,TGTGCCAGCAGCCCCGGACAGGGCTCCTACAATGAGCAGTTCTTC,CASSPGQGSYNEQFF
TRBV13,TRBJ1-2,.,.,TGTGCCAGCAGCCGAGGGGTCCCACTCACTAACTATGGCTACACCTTC,CASSRGVPLTNYGYTF
TRBV20-1,TRBJ2-5,.,.,TGCAGTGCAGATCAAGAGACCCAGTACTTC,CSADQETQYF
TRBV4-2,TRBJ1-4,.,.,TGTGCCAGCAGCCAAGATCCCCGGGGCGGGGAAAAACTGTTTTTT,CASSQDPRGGEKLFF